This T cell receptor (beta chain) appears in the sequencing data of a study of CXCR3-negative and CXCR3-positive naive CD8 T cells. Germline CDR1 SGHRS, CDR2 YFSETQ. The CDR3 sequence is 14 residues long. With respect to this clonotype: Its antigen remains unknown.

General observations from the study: CXCR3-positive naive cells had TRB CDR3s that were more hydrophobic than CXCR3-negative naive cells had. Whereas both naive subsets had comparably high diversity, memory CD8+ cells had much lower diversity. With respect to TRBV-TRBJ usage, naive CXCR3-negative and CXCR3-positive cells were similar; memory differed. With surface CD5 comparable between naive subsets, TCR strength was estimated using properties derived from the TRB CDR3.

The study made its TRB cDNA libraries by 5' RACE, adding UMI labels. TCRdb re-called the 5' RACE reads; every CDR3 protein appears as one record, without DNA. There are 110,000 or so distinct CDR3 sequences in the sample, with less than 0.4% held by the top ten. This clonotype was sampled from a human donor in good health. Some clones in this sample may be carry-over from other donors' samples. The chain links TRBV5-1 to TRBJ2-2. Sequencing input: naive CXCR3+ CD8+ T cells from blood. This sample's subset: CD45RO-CCR7+CD27+CD95- naive CD8+ T cells expressing CXCR3 (TNR3+). This CDR3 is CAGSLEPRTGELFF.